Listed here are 3 T cell receptor beta chains from one sample, sequenced in a study of identical twins. TCRdb called the 5' RACE reads again in MiXCR, with one record for every CDR3 protein. The data contain approximately 490,000 distinct CDR3 sequences, 20% to 25% of them seen just once; the ten biggest clones take up around 0.48%. This sample also appeared in a second study, on yellow fever vaccine responses in identical twins.

The sequenced sample was CD4+ T cells sorted from blood. The receptors originated from a woman aged 18 to 35 in good health.

A few counts support this clonotype. CDR3 amino acids: CASSGGATIGYEQYF. DNA of the CDR3: TGTGCCAGTAGTGGGGGAGCAACTATTGGGTACGAGCAGTACTTC. The gene calls are TRBV19 and TRBJ2-7; the D gene could be TRBD1 or TRBD2 (5 bases each). CDR1 and CDR2 (germline): LNHDA, SQIVND (reference sequence). This CDR3 has 15 amino acids. The ends were cut back, 5 bases at V and 4 bases at J, with 18 bases in the middle. The whole variable domain, remainder taken from reference TRBV19 and TRBJ2-7, is DGGITQSPKYLFRKEGQNVTLSCEQNLNHDAMYWYRQDPGQGLRLIYYSQIVNDFQKGDIAEGYSVSREKKESFPLTVTSAQKNPTAFYLCASSGGATIGYEQYFGPGTRLTVT.

The rearrangement links TRBV7-9 to TRBJ1-4; 7 nucleotides line up with TRBD1. Germline V CDR1 and CDR2: SEHNR, FQNEAQ (reference sequence). This CDR3 has 13 residues. The V and J ends lost 5 bases and 7 bases, in that order; junction bases with no gene match: 4. In DNA, the CDR3 is TGTGCCAGCAGCCTACGGACAGGTGAAAAACTGTTTTTT. As protein: CASSLRTGEKLFF.

This clonotype was counted a few times. The chain links TRBV5-1 to TRBJ2-1; 7 bases agree with TRBD2. V dropped 4 bases and J dropped 6; count of bases not matched to a gene: 7. From germline, CDR1 is SGHRS and CDR2 YFSETQ. The CDR3 spans 14 residues. The CDR3 loop reads CASSPGTIFNEQFF. CDR3 nucleotide sequence: TGCGCCAGCAGCCCGGGGACTATATTCAATGAGCAGTTCTTC.